The entry that follows covers one TCR beta chain sequence. This entry comes from a study of shared clonotypes between healthy human individuals. V lost 0 bases and J 0 bases, leaving 10 bases between the germline ends. The CDR3 has 17 amino acids. Germline-derived CDR1 and CDR2 are SGHRS and YFSETQ. TCRdb keeps only in-frame clones here, not all; method: immunoSEQ multiplex PCR. The data hold 2 million to 2.5 million clones, with approximately 93% observed a single time. The sequenced material came from naive CD4+ T cells from PBMCs. Specified subset: CD45RA+ positively selected. The clonotype was recovered from a man aged 18 to 30 in good health. Some clones in this sample may be carry-over from other donors' samples. V is TRBV5-1 and J is TRBJ2-6; D gene unclear. This chain's CDR3 is CASSLGAASSGANVLTF. CDR3 in DNA: TGCGCCAGCAGCTTGGGGGCAGCCTCCTCTGGGGCCAACGTCCTGACTTTC.